This T cell receptor beta chain was identified during a study of graft-versus-host responses after intestinal transplantation. Study conclusions and caveats: Declines in HvG clones occurring early post-transplant were associated with peak circulating GvH clone levels.

TCRdb's copy holds only in-frame clones and misses some; the assay was immunoSEQ multiplex PCR. Here the sample spans about 85,000 clones, 80% to 85% being singletons. Note on this clone: Its antigen remains unidentified.

This clonotype was obtained from a human donor who received an intestinal transplant. The sequencing here drew on unstimulated CD4+ T cells sorted from spleen or lymph node cells, taken before intestinal transplant.

CDR3 DNA: TGTGCCAGCAGCAAATCACAGATTACCCATGAAAAACTGTTTTTT. It encodes CASSKSQITHEKLFF. This chain connects TRBV21-1 to TRBJ1-4; the table names TRBD1, a call not compared with the DNA. TRBV21-1 is listed as a pseudogene. This CDR3 comprises 15 residues.